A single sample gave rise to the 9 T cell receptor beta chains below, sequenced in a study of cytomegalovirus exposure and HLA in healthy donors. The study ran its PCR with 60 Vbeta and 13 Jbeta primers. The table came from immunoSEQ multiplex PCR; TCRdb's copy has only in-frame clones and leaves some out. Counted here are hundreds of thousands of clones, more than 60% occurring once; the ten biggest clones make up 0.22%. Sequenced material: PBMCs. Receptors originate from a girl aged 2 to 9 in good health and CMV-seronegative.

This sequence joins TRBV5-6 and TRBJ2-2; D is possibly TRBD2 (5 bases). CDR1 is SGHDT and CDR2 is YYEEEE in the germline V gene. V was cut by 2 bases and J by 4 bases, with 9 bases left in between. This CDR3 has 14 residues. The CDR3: CASSLGRGTGELFF. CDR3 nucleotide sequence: TGTGCCAGCAGCTTAGGACGGGGCACCGGGGAGCTGTTTTTT.

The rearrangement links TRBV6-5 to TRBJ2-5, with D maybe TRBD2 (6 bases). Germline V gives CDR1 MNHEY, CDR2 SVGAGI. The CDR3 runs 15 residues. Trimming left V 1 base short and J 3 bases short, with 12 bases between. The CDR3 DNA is TGTGCCAGCAGTTACTTGGGGGGACTGAAAGAGACCCAGTACTTC. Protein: CASSYLGGLKETQYF.

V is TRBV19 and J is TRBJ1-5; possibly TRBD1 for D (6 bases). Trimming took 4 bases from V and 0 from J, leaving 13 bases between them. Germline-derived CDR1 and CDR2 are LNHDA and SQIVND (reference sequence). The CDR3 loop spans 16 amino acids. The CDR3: CASSTTGQSSNQPQHF. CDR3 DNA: TGTGCCAGTAGTACGACAGGCCAGAGTAGCAATCAGCCCCAGCATTTT.

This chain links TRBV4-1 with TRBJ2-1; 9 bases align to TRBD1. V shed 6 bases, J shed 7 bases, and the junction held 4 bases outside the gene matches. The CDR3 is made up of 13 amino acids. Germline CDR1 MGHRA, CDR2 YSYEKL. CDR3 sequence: CASSRTGVNEQFF. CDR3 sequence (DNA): TGCGCCAGCAGTCGGACAGGGGTGAATGAGCAGTTCTTC.

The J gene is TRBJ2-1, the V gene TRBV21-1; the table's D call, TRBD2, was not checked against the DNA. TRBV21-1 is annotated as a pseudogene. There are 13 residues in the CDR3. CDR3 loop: CASTGGLYNEQFF. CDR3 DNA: TGTGCCAGCACCGGGGGGCTATACAATGAGCAGTTCTTC.

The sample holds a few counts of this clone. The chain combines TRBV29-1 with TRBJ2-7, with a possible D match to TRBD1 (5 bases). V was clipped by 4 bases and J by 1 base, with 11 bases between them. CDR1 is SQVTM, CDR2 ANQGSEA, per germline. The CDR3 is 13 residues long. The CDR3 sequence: CSVVIRGSYEQYF. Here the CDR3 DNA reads TGCAGCGTTGTGATAAGGGGTTCCTACGAGCAGTACTTC.

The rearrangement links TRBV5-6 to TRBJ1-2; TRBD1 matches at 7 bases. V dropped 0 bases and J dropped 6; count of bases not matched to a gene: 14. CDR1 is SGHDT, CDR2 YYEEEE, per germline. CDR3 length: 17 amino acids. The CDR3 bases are TGTGCCAGCAGCTTGGTGGGGAATGGAGGGGGCGGACATGGCTACACCTTC. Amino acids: CASSLVGNGGGGHGYTF. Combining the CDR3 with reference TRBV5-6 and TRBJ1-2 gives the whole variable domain DAGVTQSPTHLIKTRGQQVTLRCSPKSGHDTVSWYQQALGQGPQFIFQYYEEEERQRGNFPDRFSGHQFPNYSSELNVNALLLGDSALYLCASSLVGNGGGGHGYTFGSGTRLTVV.

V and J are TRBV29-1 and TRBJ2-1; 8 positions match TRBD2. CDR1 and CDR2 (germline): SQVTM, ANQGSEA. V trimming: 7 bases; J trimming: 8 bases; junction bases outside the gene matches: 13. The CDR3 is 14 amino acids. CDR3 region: CSALMSGSLDEQFF. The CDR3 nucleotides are TGCAGCGCTCTAATGAGCGGGAGTTTGGATGAGCAGTTCTTC.

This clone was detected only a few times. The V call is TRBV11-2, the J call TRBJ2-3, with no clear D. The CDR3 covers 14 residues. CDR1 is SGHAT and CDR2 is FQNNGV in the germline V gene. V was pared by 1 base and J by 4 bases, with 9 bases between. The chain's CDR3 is CASSLVSVSDTQYF. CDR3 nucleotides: TGTGCCAGCAGCTTAGTATCGGTATCAGATACGCAGTATTTT.